Sequencing of this T cell receptor beta chain was carried out in a study of response to subunit inactivated influenza vaccine. Study-level findings and limits: Seasonal influenza vaccination, on each occasion, was suggested by the authors to recruit few new T cells.

This CDR3 has 14 residues. Trimming stripped 5 bases from V and 5 bases from J, with 15 bases between. TCRdb ran MiXCR on the RT-PCR reads and lists one entry per CDR3 protein. Among almost 250,000 distinct CDR3 sequences, 10% to 15% were seen once, and the ten largest hold more than 7%. Worth noting for this clonotype: Its antigen is unknown.

V is TRBV12-3 or TRBV12-4 and J is TRBJ1-1; D gene unclear. The sequence derives from a man in his fifties who received an inactivated influenza vaccine. This specimen consisted of non-naive T cells sorted from PBMCs, obtained less than 15 days before vaccination. The CDR3 sequence is CASSLRQGRTEAFF. The CDR3 DNA is TGTGCCAGCAGTCTCCGACAAGGACGGACTGAAGCTTTCTTT.